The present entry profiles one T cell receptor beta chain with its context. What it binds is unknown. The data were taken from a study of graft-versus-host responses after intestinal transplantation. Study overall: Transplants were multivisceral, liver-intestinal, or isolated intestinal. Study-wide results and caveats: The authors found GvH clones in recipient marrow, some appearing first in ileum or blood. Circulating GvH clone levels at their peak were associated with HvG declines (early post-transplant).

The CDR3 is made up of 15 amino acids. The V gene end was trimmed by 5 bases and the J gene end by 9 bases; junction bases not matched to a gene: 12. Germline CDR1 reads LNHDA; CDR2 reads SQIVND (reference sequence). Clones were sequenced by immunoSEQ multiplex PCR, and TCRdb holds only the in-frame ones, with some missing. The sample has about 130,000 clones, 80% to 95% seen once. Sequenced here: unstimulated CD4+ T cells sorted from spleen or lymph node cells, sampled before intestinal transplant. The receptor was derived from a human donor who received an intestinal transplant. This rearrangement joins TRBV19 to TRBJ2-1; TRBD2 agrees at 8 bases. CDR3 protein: CASSPGLARSGEQFF. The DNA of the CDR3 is TGTGCCAGTAGTCCCGGACTAGCTCGATCGGGTGAGCAGTTCTTC.